One T cell receptor beta chain is described in this entry. V shed 6 bases, J shed 8 bases, and the junction held 13 bases outside the gene matches. CDR1 LGHNT and CDR2 FRNRAP come from the germline V gene. CDR3 length: 15 residues. In the original analysis: How many nucleated cells were present was estimated from reference gene primer amplification. Data came from immunoSEQ multiplex PCR; TCRdb stores just in-frame clones and leaves some out. V, J and clone size reflect that table, while D and trimming were determined from the DNA. The sample contains over 150,000 clones, around four fifths of which appear only once. The data were taken from a study of blood T cell repertoires in COVID-19. Study-level background: Material from acute and convalescent COVID-19 was sourced from the United States, Italy and Spain. PBMCs, B-cell-depleted T cells, or T cells provided the cDNA or gDNA that made up the material.

The rearrangement links TRBV12-5 to TRBJ2-1; TRBD1 matches at 7 bases. Sequencing used peripheral blood. The receptor's source is a man aged 65 to 79 with acute or convalescent COVID-19. Here the CDR3 reads CASGRQGHPSDEQFF. For the CDR3, the DNA is TGTGCTAGTGGACGACAGGGACATCCCTCGGATGAGCAGTTCTTC.